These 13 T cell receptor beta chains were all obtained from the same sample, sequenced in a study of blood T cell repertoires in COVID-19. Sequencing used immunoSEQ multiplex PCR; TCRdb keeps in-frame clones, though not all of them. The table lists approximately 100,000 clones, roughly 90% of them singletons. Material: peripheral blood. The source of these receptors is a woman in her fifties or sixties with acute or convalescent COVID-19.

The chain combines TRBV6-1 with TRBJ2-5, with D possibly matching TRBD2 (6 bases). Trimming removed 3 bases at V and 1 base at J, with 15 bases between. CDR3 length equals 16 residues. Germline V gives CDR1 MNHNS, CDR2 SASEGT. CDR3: CASSDTSRFLQETQYF. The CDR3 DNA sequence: TGTGCCAGCAGTGATACTAGCAGATTCCTCCAAGAGACCCAGTACTTC.

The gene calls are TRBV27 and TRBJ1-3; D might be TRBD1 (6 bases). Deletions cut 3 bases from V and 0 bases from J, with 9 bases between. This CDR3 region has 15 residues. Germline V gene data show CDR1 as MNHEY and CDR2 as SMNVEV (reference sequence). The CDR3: CASSFTGFSGNTIYF. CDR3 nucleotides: TGTGCCAGCAGTTTTACAGGGTTCTCTGGAAACACCATATATTTT.

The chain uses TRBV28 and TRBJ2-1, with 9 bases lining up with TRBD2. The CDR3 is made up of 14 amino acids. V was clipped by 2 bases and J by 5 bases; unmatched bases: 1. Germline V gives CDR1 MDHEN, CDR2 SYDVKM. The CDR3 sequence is CASSLLAGNNEQFF. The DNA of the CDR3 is TGTGCCAGCAGTTTACTAGCGGGGAACAATGAGCAGTTCTTC.

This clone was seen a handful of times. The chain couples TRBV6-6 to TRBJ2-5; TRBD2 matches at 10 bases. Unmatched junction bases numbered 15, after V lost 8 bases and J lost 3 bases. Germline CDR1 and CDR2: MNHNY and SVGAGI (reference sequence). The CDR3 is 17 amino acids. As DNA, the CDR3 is TGTGCCAGCCGTCTAAGTTTGCTAGCGGGAGTTGAAGAGACCCAGTACTTC. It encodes CASRLSLLAGVEETQYF.

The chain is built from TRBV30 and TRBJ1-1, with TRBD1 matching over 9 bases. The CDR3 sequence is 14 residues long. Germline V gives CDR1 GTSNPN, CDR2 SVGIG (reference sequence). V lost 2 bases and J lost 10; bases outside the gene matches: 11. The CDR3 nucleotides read TGTGCCTGGAGTTACAGGGGGCTCGGATGGGGAGCTTTCTTT. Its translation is CAWSYRGLGWGAFF.

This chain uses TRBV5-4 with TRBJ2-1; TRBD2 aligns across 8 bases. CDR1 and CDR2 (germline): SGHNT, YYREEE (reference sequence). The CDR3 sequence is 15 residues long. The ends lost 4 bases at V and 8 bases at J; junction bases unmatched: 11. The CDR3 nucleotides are TGTGCCAGCAGCCCCCTAGGGACTAGTGGATATGAGCAGTTCTTC. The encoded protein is CASSPLGTSGYEQFF.

The CDR3: CAVTRGDTEAFF. The CDR3 DNA sequence: TGTGCCGTTACCAGGGGAGACACTGAAGCTTTCTTT. The chain employs TRBV28 and TRBJ1-1; possibly TRBD1 for D (6 bases). The CDR3 covers 12 residues. V gave up 11 bases and J gave up 3 bases, with 13 bases separating them. Germline V lookup: CDR1 MDHEN, CDR2 SYDVKM.

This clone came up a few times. The CDR3, as DNA: TGTGCCAGCAGCCCGCGGGTTAGAACGAACACCGGGGAGCTGTTTTTT. As protein: CASSPRVRTNTGELFF. The gene calls are TRBV5-8 and TRBJ2-2; maybe TRBD2 (5 bases). This CDR3 is 16 amino acids long. V lost 4 bases, J lost 0 bases, and 13 bases lay in between. The germline V gene encodes CDR1 SGHTS and CDR2 YDEGEE.

CDR3 DNA: TGTGCCAGCAGCTTGAAGCGGGGCGGGCCCACAGATACGCAGTATTTT. It specifies CASSLKRGGPTDTQYF. The chain has TRBV7-9 and TRBJ2-3, with 7 bases that match TRBD2. The CDR3 contains 16 residues. Looked up from germline, CDR1 is SEHNR and CDR2 is FQNEAQ (reference sequence). V lost 3 bases and J lost 2; bases outside the gene matches: 8.

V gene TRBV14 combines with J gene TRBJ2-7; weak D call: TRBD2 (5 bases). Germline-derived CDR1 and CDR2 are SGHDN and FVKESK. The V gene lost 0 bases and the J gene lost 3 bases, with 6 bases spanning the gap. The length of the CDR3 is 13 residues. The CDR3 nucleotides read TGTGCCAGCAGCCAAGATGAGGGCTACGAGCAGTACTTC. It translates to CASSQDEGYEQYF.

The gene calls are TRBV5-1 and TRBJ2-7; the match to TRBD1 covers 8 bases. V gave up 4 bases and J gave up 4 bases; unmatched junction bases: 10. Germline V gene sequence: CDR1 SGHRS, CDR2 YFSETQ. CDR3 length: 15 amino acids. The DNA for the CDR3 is TGCGCCAGCAGCCCCGGACAGGGAAATCTGTACGAGCAGTACTTC. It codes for CASSPGQGNLYEQYF. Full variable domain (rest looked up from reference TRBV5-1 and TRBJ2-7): KAGVTQTPRYLIKTRGQQVTLSCSPISGHRSVSWYQQTPGQGLQFLFEYFSETQRNKGNFPGRFSGRQFSNSRSEMNVSTLELGDSALYLCASSPGQGNLYEQYFGPGTRLTVT.

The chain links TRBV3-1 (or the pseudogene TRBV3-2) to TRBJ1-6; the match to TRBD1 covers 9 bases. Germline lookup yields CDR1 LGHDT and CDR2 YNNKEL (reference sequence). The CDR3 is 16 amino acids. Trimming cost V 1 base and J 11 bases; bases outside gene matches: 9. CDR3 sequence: CASSQAGTGNLPPLHF. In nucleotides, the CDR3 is TGTGCCAGCAGCCAAGCCGGGACAGGGAATTTGCCACCCCTCCACTTT.

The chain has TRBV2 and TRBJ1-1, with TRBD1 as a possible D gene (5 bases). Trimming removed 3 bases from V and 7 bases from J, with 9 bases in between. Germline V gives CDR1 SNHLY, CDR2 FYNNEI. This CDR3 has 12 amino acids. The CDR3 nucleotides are TGTGCCAGCAGTGAGGGCAGGGATGAAGCTTTCTTT. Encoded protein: CASSEGRDEAFF. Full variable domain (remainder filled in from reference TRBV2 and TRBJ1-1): EPEVTQTPSHQVTQMGQEVILRCVPISNHLYFYWYRQILGQKVEFLVSFYNNEISEKSEIFDDQFSVERPDGSNFTLKIRSTKLEDSAMYFCASSEGRDEAFFGQGTRLTVV.